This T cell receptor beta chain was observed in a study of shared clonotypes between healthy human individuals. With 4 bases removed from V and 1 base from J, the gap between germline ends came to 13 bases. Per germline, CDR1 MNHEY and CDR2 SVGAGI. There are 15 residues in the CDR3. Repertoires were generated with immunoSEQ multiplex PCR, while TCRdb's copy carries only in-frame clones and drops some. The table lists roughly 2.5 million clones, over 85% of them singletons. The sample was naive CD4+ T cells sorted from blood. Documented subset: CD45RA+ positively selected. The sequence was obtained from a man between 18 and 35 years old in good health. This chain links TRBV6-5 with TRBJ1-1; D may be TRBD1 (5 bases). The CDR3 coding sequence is TGTGCCAGCAGTTTACACCCGACAGCGAACACTGAAGCTTTCTTT. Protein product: CASSLHPTANTEAFF.